The present T cell receptor (beta chain) was sequenced within a study of OX40 agonist ivuxolimab in advanced cancers. Turning to the study itself: Patients were approximately 80% male with ages roughly 20 to 80, mean around 58.

V lost 2 bases to trimming and J lost 10 bases; unmatched junction nucleotides: 17. Germline V gives CDR1 MGHRA, CDR2 YSYEKL. CDR3 length equals 18 residues. Sequencing used immunoSEQ multiplex PCR; TCRdb keeps in-frame clones, though not all of them. The sample consists of roughly 56,000 clones, around 83% of them appearing once. J is TRBJ1-6 and V is TRBV4-1; TRBD1 aligns across 7 bases. Material: CD4+ or CD8+ T cells sorted from blood, obtained in a trial of the OX40 agonist ivuxolimab. This sequence was found in an adult with an advanced solid tumor such as melanoma, head and neck, liver or kidney cancer. CDR3 coding DNA: TGCGCCAGCAGCCAATCTCCTCTCCATGACAGGGTTGGCTCACCCCTCCACTTT. Protein product: CASSQSPLHDRVGSPLHF.